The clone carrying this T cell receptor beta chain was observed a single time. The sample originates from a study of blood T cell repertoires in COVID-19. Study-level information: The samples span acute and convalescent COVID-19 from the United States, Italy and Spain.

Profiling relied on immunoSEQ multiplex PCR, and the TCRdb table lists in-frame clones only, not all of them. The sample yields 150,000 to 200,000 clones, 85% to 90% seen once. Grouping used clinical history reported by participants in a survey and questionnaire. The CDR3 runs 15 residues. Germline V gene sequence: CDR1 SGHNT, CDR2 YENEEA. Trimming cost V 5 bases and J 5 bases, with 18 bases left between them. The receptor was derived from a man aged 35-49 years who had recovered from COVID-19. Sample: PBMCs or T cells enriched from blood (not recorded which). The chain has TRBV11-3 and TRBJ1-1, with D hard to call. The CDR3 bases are TGTGCCAGCAGCCCCTCCCTCGGGGTGGGAACTGAAGCTTTCTTT. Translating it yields CASSPSLGVGTEAFF. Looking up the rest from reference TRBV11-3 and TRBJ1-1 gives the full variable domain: EAGVVQSPRYKIIEKKQPVAFWCNPISGHNTLYWYLQNLGQGPELLIRYENEEAVDDSQLPKDRFSAERLKGVDSTLKIQPAELGDSAVYLCASSPSLGVGTEAFFGQGTRLTVV.